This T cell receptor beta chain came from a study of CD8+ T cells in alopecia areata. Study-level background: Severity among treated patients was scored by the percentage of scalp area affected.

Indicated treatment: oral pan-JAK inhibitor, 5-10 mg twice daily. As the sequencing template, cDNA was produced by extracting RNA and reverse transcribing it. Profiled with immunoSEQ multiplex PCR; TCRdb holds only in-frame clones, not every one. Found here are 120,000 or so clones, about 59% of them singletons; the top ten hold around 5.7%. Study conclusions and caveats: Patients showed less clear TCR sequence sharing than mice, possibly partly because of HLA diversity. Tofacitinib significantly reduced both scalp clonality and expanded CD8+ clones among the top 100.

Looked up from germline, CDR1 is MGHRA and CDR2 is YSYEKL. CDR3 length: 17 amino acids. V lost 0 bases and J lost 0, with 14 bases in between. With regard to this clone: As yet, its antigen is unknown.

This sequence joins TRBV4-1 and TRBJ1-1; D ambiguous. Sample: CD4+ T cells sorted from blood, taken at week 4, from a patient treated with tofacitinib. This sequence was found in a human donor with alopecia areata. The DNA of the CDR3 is TGCGCCAGCAGCCAAGATCCCGACGACGGCCTGAACACTGAAGCTTTCTTT. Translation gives CASSQDPDDGLNTEAFF.